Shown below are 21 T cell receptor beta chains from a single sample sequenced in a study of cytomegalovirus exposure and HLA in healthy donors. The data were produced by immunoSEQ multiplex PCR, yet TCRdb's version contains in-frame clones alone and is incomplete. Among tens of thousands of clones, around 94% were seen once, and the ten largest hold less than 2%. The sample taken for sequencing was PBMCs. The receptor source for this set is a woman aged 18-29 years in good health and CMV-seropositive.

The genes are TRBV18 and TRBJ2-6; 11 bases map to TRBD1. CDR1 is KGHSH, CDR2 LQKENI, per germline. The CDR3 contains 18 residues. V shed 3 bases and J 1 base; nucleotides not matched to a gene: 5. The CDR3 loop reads CASSPRTGGGSGANVLTF. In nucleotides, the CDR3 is TGTGCCAGCTCACCGCGGACAGGGGGCGGTTCTGGGGCCAACGTCCTGACTTTC.

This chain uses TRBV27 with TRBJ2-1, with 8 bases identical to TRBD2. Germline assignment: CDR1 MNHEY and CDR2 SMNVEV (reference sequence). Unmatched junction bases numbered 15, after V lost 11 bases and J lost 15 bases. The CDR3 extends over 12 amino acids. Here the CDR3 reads CAAGVAGLYPFF. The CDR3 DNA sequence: TGTGCCGCGGGGGTAGCGGGACTGTATCCGTTCTTC.

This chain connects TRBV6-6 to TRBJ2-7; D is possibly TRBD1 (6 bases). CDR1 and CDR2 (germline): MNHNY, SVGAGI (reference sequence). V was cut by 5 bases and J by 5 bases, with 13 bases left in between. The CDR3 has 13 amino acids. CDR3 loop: CASSDESGDEQYF. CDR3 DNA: TGTGCCAGCAGTGACGAATCAGGGGACGAGCAGTACTTC.

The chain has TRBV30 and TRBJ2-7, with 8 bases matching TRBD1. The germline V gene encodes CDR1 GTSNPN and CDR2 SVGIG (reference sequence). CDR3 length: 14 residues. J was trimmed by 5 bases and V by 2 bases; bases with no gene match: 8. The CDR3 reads CAWSSLDRVHEQYF. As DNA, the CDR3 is TGTGCCTGGAGTAGTCTGGACAGGGTCCACGAGCAGTACTTC.

CDR3 sequence: CASSLNAPTGTIEAFF. The CDR3, as DNA: TGTGCCAGCAGCTTAAACGCCCCCACCGGGACAATCGAAGCTTTCTTT. This rearrangement joins TRBV7-8 to TRBJ1-1; possible D gene TRBD1, 6 bases. Germline assignment: CDR1 SGHVS and CDR2 FQNEAQ. V dropped 2 bases and J dropped 8 bases, with 21 bases sitting between them. This CDR3 contains 16 residues.

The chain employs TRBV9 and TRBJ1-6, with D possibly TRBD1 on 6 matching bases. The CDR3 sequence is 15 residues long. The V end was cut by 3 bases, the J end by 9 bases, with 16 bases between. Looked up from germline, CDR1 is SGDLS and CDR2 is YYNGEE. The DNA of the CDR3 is TGTGCCAGCAGCGGACAGGATACATTAGGTTCACCCCTCCACTTT. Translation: CASSGQDTLGSPLHF.

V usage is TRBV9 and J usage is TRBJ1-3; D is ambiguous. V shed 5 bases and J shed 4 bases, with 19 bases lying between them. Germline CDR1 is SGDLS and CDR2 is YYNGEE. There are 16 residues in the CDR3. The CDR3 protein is CASSRASEATGNTIYF. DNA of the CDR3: TGTGCCAGCAGTCGGGCCTCGGAGGCCACGGGAAACACCATATATTTT. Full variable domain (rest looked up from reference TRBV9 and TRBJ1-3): DSGVTQTPKHLITATGQRVTLRCSPRSGDLSVYWYQQSLDQGLQFLIQYYNGEERAKGNILERFSAQQFPDLHSELNLSSLELGDSALYFCASSRASEATGNTIYFGEGSWLTVV.

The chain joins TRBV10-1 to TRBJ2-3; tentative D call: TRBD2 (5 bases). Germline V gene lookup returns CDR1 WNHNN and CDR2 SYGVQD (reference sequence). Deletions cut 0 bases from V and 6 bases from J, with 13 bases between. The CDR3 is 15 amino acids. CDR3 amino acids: CASSESFEGTDTQYF. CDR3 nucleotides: TGCGCCAGCAGTGAGTCGTTCGAGGGAACGGATACGCAGTATTTT.

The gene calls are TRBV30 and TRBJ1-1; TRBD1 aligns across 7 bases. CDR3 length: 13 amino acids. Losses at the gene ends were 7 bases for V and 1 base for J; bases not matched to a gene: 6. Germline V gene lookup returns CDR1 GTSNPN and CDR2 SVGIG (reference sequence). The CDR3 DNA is TGTGCCTTAATTCGGGACAGGAACACTGAAGCTTTCTTT. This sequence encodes CALIRDRNTEAFF.

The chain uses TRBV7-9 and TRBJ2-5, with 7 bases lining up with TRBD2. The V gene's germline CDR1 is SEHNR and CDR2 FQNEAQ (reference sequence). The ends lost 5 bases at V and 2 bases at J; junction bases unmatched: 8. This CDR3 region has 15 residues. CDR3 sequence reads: CASSRTSGVQETQYF. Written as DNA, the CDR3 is TGTGCCAGCAGCCGGACTAGTGGCGTACAAGAGACCCAGTACTTC.

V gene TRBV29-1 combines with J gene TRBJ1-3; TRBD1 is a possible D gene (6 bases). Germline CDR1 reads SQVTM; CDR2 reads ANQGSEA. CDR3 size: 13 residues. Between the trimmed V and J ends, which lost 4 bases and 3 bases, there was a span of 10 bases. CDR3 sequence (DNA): TGCAGCGTTGCACAGGGTGTTGGAAACACCATATATTTT. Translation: CSVAQGVGNTIYF.

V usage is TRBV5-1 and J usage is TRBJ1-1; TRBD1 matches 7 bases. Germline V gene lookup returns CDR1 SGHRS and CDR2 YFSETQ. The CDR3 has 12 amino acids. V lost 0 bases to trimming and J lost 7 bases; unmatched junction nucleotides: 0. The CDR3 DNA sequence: TGCGCCAGCAGCTTGGACAGGGGTGAAGCTTTCTTT. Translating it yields CASSLDRGEAFF.

The CDR3 reads CASSLTAGGSTDTQYF. The DNA for the CDR3 is TGTGCCAGCAGCTTAACGGCGGGAGGGAGCACAGATACGCAGTATTTT. V gene TRBV7-3 combines with J gene TRBJ2-3, with 9 bases matching TRBD2. The CDR3 runs to 16 residues. Trimming took 0 bases from V and 0 from J; bases not matched to a gene: 1. CDR1 and CDR2 from the germline V gene are SGHTA and FQGTGA.

Written as DNA, the CDR3 is TGCGCCAGCAGCCAAGAAATCTGGCAGCGGGGGTACTTC. It specifies CASSQEIWQRGYF. V gene TRBV4-3 combines with J gene TRBJ2-7; 7 nucleotides match TRBD2. This CDR3 spans 13 amino acids. Germline CDR1 LGHNA, CDR2 YSLEER. V lost 0 bases, J lost 12 bases, and 8 bases stayed unmatched.

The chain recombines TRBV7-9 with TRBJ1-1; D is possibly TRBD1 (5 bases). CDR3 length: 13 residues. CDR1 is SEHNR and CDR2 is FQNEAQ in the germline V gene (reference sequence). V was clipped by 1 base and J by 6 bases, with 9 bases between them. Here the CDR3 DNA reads TGTGCCAGCAGCTTAGGGGGGGTCTCTGAAGCTTTCTTT. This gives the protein CASSLGGVSEAFF. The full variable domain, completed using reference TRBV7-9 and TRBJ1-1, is DTGVSQNPRHKITKRGQNVTFRCDPISEHNRLYWYRQTLGQGPEFLTYFQNEAQLEKSRLLSDRFSAERPKGSFSTLEIQRTEQGDSAMYLCASSLGGVSEAFFGQGTRLTVV.

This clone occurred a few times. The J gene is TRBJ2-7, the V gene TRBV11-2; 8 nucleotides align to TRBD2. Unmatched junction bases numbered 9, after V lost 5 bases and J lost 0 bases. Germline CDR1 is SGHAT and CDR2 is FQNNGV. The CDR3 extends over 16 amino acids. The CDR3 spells CASSRGRGGRSYEQYF. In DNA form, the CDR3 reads TGTGCCAGCAGCCGCGGCCGGGGGGGCCGCTCCTACGAGCAGTACTTC.

CDR3: CASSLVGVAGSSYNEQFF. The CDR3 DNA follows: TGTGCCAGCAGCTTAGTAGGGGTAGCGGGGAGCTCCTACAATGAGCAGTTCTTC. This chain connects TRBV11-2 to TRBJ2-1, with TRBD2 matching 8 bases. CDR3 size: 18 residues. V lost 1 base, J lost 0 bases, and 8 bases stayed unmatched. Germline lookup yields CDR1 SGHAT and CDR2 FQNNGV.

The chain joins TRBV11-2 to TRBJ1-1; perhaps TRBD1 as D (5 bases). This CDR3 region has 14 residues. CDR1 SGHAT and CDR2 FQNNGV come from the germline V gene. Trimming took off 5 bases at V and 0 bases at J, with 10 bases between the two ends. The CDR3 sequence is CASSPRGMNTEAFF. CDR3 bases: TGTGCCAGCAGCCCCCGGGGGATGAACACTGAAGCTTTCTTT.

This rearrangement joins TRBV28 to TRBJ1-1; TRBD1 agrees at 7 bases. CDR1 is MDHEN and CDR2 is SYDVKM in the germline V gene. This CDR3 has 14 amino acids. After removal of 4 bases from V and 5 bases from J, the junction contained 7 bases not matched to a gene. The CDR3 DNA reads TGTGCCAGCAGTTCATTACAGGGGTTAACTGAAGCTTTCTTT. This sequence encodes CASSSLQGLTEAFF.

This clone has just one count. Here the CDR3 reads CAISESELAGGYEQYF. The CDR3 DNA sequence: TGTGCCATCAGTGAATCCGAACTAGCGGGGGGCTACGAGCAGTACTTC. The V call is TRBV10-3, the J call TRBJ2-7; 12 positions match TRBD2. CDR1 ENHRY and CDR2 SYGVKD come from the germline V gene. V gave up 3 bases and J gave up 3 bases; unmatched junction bases: 6. CDR3 length: 16 residues.

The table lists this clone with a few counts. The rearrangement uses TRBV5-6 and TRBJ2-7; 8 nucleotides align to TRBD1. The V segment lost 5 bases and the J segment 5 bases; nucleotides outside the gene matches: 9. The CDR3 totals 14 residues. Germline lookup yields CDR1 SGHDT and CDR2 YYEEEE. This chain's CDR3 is CASRRRTGSDEQYF. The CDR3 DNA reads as TGTGCCAGCAGACGCCGGACAGGGTCGGACGAGCAGTACTTC.